A selection of T cell receptor beta chains follows, all from one sample in a study of blood T cell repertoires in COVID-19. Assay used: immunoSEQ multiplex PCR; TCRdb lists only in-frame clones, some missing. The sample yields roughly 230,000 clones, about 83% seen once. Input material: peripheral blood. The receptors originated from a woman in her 50s with acute or convalescent COVID-19. The CDR3 runs from the conserved cysteine through the conserved F or W. The D gene is left open where the match is weak. Clone size is shown for a subset of rows, as once, few, many or a class of expanded clone.

clone size,D gene,V gene,J gene,CDR3 protein,CDR3 DNA
-,-,TRBV6-1,TRBJ2-7,CASSEAAVSEQYF,TGTGCCAGCAGTGAAGCGGCGGTAAGCGAGCAGTACTTC
-,-,TRBV2,TRBJ1-5,CASSDGRDNQPQHF,TGTGCCAGCAGCGATGGACGGGACAATCAGCCCCAGCATTTT
-,-,TRBV5-6,TRBJ1-5,CASSLAGNQPQHF,TGTGCCAGCAGCTTGGCAGGCAATCAGCCCCAGCATTTT
-,TRBD2,TRBV28,TRBJ2-3,CASSPRLAGGVDTQYF,TGTGCCAGCAGTCCCCGACTAGCGGGAGGAGTAGATACGCAGTATTTT
-,TRBD2,TRBV14,TRBJ2-3,CASSPPQWRGRDTQYF,TGTGCCAGCAGCCCGCCCCAATGGCGGGGGAGAGATACGCAGTATTTT
-,TRBD1,TRBV5-1,TRBJ2-7,CASSPATGISEQYF,TGCGCCAGCAGCCCTGCGACAGGGATTAGCGAGCAGTACTTC
-,TRBD2,TRBV18,TRBJ2-7,CASSQIGTSGSYEQYF,TGTGCCAGCTCACAGATAGGGACTAGCGGTTCCTACGAGCAGTACTTC
-,-,TRBV9,TRBJ1-1,CASSVGGTAQGTEAFF,TGTGCCAGCAGCGTGGGGGGGACGGCTCAAGGGACTGAAGCTTTCTTT
-,-,TRBV18,TRBJ1-1,CASSPQNREGTEAFF,TGTGCCAGCTCACCACAGAACAGGGAGGGCACTGAAGCTTTCTTT
-,TRBD2,TRBV7-2,TRBJ2-3,CASSFFGGLADSTDTQYF,TGTGCCAGCAGCTTTTTCGGGGGACTAGCGGATAGCACAGATACGCAGTATTTT
once,-,TRBV6-5,TRBJ2-7,CASSLRETGTYEQYF,TGTGCCAGCAGTCTCCGGGAAACCGGAACCTACGAGCAGTACTTC
-,TRBD1,TRBV12-3/TRBV12-4,TRBJ2-7,CASSRDSHEQYF,TGTGCCAGCAGCCGGGACAGCCACGAGCAGTACTTC
-,TRBD1,TRBV5-1,TRBJ1-4,CASSGDRGDRNEKLFF,TGCGCCAGCAGTGGGGACAGAGGCGATCGTAATGAAAAACTGTTTTTT
once,-,TRBV3-1/TRBV3-2,TRBJ1-3,CASSQTPPTVRSGNTIYF,TGTGCCAGCAGCCAAACCCCCCCGACAGTCCGCTCTGGAAACACCATATATTTT
-,-,TRBV28,TRBJ1-5,CASSYNSNQPQHF,TGTGCCAGCAGTTACAATAGCAATCAGCCCCAGCATTTT
-,TRBD2,TRBV11-2,TRBJ2-1,CASSRTSGAHNEQFF,TGTGCCAGCAGCAGGACTAGCGGGGCTCACAATGAGCAGTTCTTC
-,TRBD2,TRBV3-1/TRBV3-2,TRBJ2-5,CASSQDVLAGTTQYF,TGTGCCAGCAGCCAAGACGTCCTAGCGGGCACGACCCAGTACTTC
-,-,TRBV5-4,TRBJ2-5,CASSPPGTAQETQYF,TGTGCCAGCAGCCCTCCCGGAACAGCCCAAGAGACCCAGTACTTC
-,TRBD2,TRBV5-1,TRBJ2-2,CASSPRTSGRWSTGELFF,TGCGCCAGCAGCCCCAGGACTAGCGGGAGGTGGAGCACCGGGGAGCTGTTTTTT
-,-,TRBV6-1,TRBJ1-6,CASRRDSLTAPLHF,TGTGCCAGCAGGCGCGACAGTCTTACCGCCCCCCTCCACTTT
-,-,TRBV7-9,TRBJ2-1,CASSLGQSYNEQFF,TGTGCCAGCAGCTTAGGCCAGTCCTACAATGAGCAGTTCTTC
-,-,TRBV7-9,TRBJ2-5,CASSLGGGLSWAQYF,TGTGCCAGCAGCTTAGGCGGGGGCCTTTCTTGGGCCCAGTACTTC
-,-,TRBV7-2,TRBJ1-1,CASSLSTGHTEAFF,TGTGCCAGCAGCTTATCGACAGGCCACACTGAAGCTTTCTTT
-,TRBD1,TRBV20-1,TRBJ2-7,CSASRTGAREQYF,TGCAGTGCTAGTAGGACAGGGGCCCGCGAGCAGTACTTC
-,-,TRBV27,TRBJ1-4,CASSLMAGPQGEKLFF,TGTGCCAGCAGTTTAATGGCGGGGCCTCAGGGTGAAAAACTGTTTTTT
-,-,TRBV19,TRBJ2-2,CASSRAGREAGELFF,TGTGCCAGTAGTAGAGCAGGGCGAGAGGCCGGGGAGCTGTTTTTT
-,TRBD2,TRBV27,TRBJ2-1,CASRPLLAAGFSYNEQFF,TGTGCCAGCAGGCCCCTACTAGCGGCGGGATTCTCCTACAATGAGCAGTTCTTC
-,-,TRBV30,TRBJ2-2,CAWRMRGHPTGELFF,TGTGCCTGGAGGATGAGGGGACATCCCACCGGGGAGCTGTTTTTT
-,TRBD1,TRBV5-1,TRBJ1-1,CASSPGQGGTEAFF,TGCGCCAGCAGCCCAGGACAGGGAGGCACTGAAGCTTTCTTT
-,TRBD1,TRBV6-1,TRBJ1-2,CASSELLQGAGYGYTF,TGTGCCAGCAGTGAATTGTTACAGGGGGCCGGCTATGGCTACACCTTC
-,-,TRBV7-2,TRBJ2-7,CASSGGTGTPPEQYF,TGTGCCAGCAGCGGCGGGACCGGGACTCCTCCCGAGCAGTACTTC
once,TRBD1,TRBV7-3,TRBJ2-5,CASSSSDRGLGETQYF,TGTGCCAGCAGCTCCTCCGACAGGGGGCTCGGAGAGACCCAGTACTTC
once,-,TRBV5-6,TRBJ2-3,CASSFGSKTGEDTQYF,TGTGCCAGCAGCTTTGGGAGTAAGACGGGGGAAGATACGCAGTATTTT
-,TRBD1,TRBV28,TRBJ2-2,CASNLPGQGTTGELFF,TGTGCCAGCAATCTTCCGGGACAGGGGACCACCGGGGAGCTGTTTTTT
-,TRBD1,TRBV4-1,TRBJ2-3,CASSRVQGANTDTQYF,TGCGCCAGCAGCCGAGTCCAGGGGGCTAACACAGATACGCAGTATTTT
-,-,TRBV5-1,TRBJ2-1,CASSLQEDDEQFF,TGCGCCAGCAGCTTACAGGAAGACGATGAGCAGTTCTTC
-,-,TRBV10-2,TRBJ1-2,CASRDTYYGYTF,TGCGCCAGCCGGGACACGTACTATGGCTACACCTTC
-,TRBD2,TRBV9,TRBJ2-3,CASSVGDSGGSDTQYF,TGTGCCAGCAGCGTAGGTGATAGCGGGGGGTCAGATACGCAGTATTTT
-,-,TRBV7-9,TRBJ2-5,CASSFIGSGEYQETQYF,TGTGCCAGCAGCTTCATCGGCTCGGGGGAGTACCAAGAGACCCAGTACTTC
-,TRBD1,TRBV12-3/TRBV12-4,TRBJ2-2,CASSQTGYGELFF,TGTGCCAGCAGTCAGACAGGGTACGGGGAGCTGTTTTTT
-,-,TRBV7-2,TRBJ2-3,CASSLPGGRGTQYF,TGTGCCAGCAGCCTACCGGGGGGCCGAGGTACGCAGTATTTT
few,-,TRBV19,TRBJ2-5,CASSIEGQGTAQETQYF,TGTGCCAGTAGTATAGAAGGTCAGGGTACGGCGCAAGAGACCCAGTACTTC
-,-,TRBV6-2/TRBV6-3,TRBJ1-5,CASSYMENQPQHF,TGTGCCAGCAGTTACATGGAGAATCAGCCCCAGCATTTT
-,-,TRBV7-9,TRBJ1-1,CASSLGDSSAEAFF,TGTGCCAGCAGCTTAGGGGACTCTAGTGCTGAAGCTTTCTTT
few,-,TRBV5-1,TRBJ2-3,CASSLLDFLPVSTDTQYF,TGCGCCAGCAGCTTGTTGGACTTCTTGCCTGTTAGCACAGATACGCAGTATTTT
-,-,TRBV7-9,TRBJ1-4,CASRTGVVDSTNEKLFF,TGTGCCAGCAGGACGGGGGTGGTGGATTCAACTAATGAAAAACTGTTTTTT
few,-,TRBV6-2/TRBV6-3,TRBJ2-5,CASSYFGRQETQYF,TGTGCCAGCAGTTACTTCGGTCGGCAAGAGACCCAGTACTTC
-,TRBD1,TRBV6-5,TRBJ1-2,CASSLDRANYGYTF,TGTGCCAGCAGTTTGGACAGGGCTAACTATGGCTACACCTTC
-,-,TRBV29-1,TRBJ1-1,CSAATARDTEAFF,TGCAGCGCTGCGACAGCTAGGGACACTGAAGCTTTCTTT
-,TRBD1,TRBV6-6,TRBJ1-2,CASSYGRGDGYTF,TGTGCCAGCAGTTACGGCAGGGGGGATGGCTACACCTTC
-,TRBD1,TRBV27,TRBJ1-5,CASSLSGGRHQPQHF,TGTGCCAGCAGTTTGTCAGGGGGACGGCATCAGCCCCAGCATTTT
-,-,TRBV28,TRBJ1-6,CATTLSQGDSPLHF,TGTGCCACCACTTTAAGCCAGGGTGATTCACCCCTCCACTTT
-,-,TRBV6-6,TRBJ1-4,CATREGTSNEKLFF,TGTGCCACCCGGGAGGGGACCTCTAATGAAAAACTGTTTTTT
-,-,TRBV7-2,TRBJ1-1,CASSLDSGTEAFF,TGTGCCAGCAGCTTAGATTCGGGCACTGAAGCTTTCTTT
-,-,TRBV6-6,TRBJ1-1,CASSYDTRGTEAFF,TGTGCCAGCAGTTACGACACCAGGGGCACTGAAGCTTTCTTT
few,-,TRBV7-9,TRBJ2-5,CASSLQTGAETQYF,TGTGCCAGCAGCCTCCAGACAGGCGCCGAGACCCAGTACTTC
-,-,TRBV28,TRBJ2-2,CASSPWRSGGELFF,TGTGCCAGCAGTCCCTGGCGGTCGGGCGGGGAGCTGTTTTTT
-,TRBD1,TRBV27,TRBJ1-4,CASSPGQGPYTNEKLFF,TGTGCCAGCAGTCCGGGACAGGGGCCCTACACTAATGAAAAACTGTTTTTT
-,TRBD1,TRBV3-1/TRBV3-2,TRBJ2-5,CASSQVRGLGETQYF,TGTGCCAGCAGCCAAGTCAGGGGGCTAGGAGAGACCCAGTACTTC